A selection of T cell receptor beta chains follows, all from one sample in a study of identical twins. TCRdb re-called the 5' RACE reads with MiXCR, one entry per CDR3 protein. The table lists about 570,000 distinct CDR3 sequences, approximately 9.6% of them singletons. The same specimen was also included in a second study, on yellow fever vaccine responses in identical twins.

The material sequenced was PBMCs. The receptor source for this set is a woman between 18 and 30 years old in good health. The CDR3 runs from the conserved cysteine through the conserved F or W. The D gene is left open where the match is weak. Only some rows state a clone size, as once, few, many or a class for expanded clones.

J: TRBJ2-3
V: TRBV7-7
D: TRBD2
size: .
DNA: TGTGCTAGCAGCGCGGGACTAGCTAACACAGATACGCAGTATTTT
CDR3: CASSAGLANTDTQYF

J: TRBJ1-5
V: TRBV29-1
D: .
size: .
DNA: TGCAGCGTTGATACAGGGCGGGATCAGCCCCAGCATTTT
CDR3: CSVDTGRDQPQHF

J: TRBJ2-1
V: TRBV15
D: .
size: .
DNA: TGTGCCACCAGGACTCTGGGCAACAATGAGCAGTTCTTC
CDR3: CATRTLGNNEQFF

J: TRBJ2-7
V: TRBV11-1
D: TRBD2
size: few
DNA: TGTGCCAGCAGCTTTACGACTCAGCGGGAGGGCCCTCAATTCTACGAGCAGTACTTC
CDR3: CASSFTTQREGPQFYEQYF

J: TRBJ2-1
V: TRBV24-1
D: .
size: many
DNA: TGTGCCACCAGTGACAAGACAGGCAGCTCCTACAATGAGCAGTTCTTC
CDR3: CATSDKTGSSYNEQFF

J: TRBJ2-7
V: TRBV7-3
D: .
size: .
DNA: TGTGCCAGCAGCTTAGTAGGGTACAAAGGGTACGAGCAGTACTTC
CDR3: CASSLVGYKGYEQYF

J: TRBJ2-6
V: TRBV11-2
D: .
size: few
DNA: TGTGCCAGCAGCTTAGATTCAAATAGGGTTCAGTCTGGGGCCAACGTCCTGACTTTC
CDR3: CASSLDSNRVQSGANVLTF

J: TRBJ2-7
V: TRBV7-8
D: .
size: many
DNA: TGTGCCAGCAGCTTAGGGAGGTTCAGGGAAAGGGGGTCCTACGAGCAGTACTTC
CDR3: CASSLGRFRERGSYEQYF

J: TRBJ1-1
V: TRBV6-2/TRBV6-3
D: TRBD1
size: many
DNA: TGTGCCAGCAGACAGGGGGGGATGAACACTGAAGCTTTCTTT
CDR3: CASRQGGMNTEAFF

J: TRBJ2-6
V: TRBV5-6
D: .
size: few
DNA: TGTGCCAGCCGCTGGGCGGGCTCTGGGGCCAACGTCCTGACTTTC
CDR3: CASRWAGSGANVLTF

J: TRBJ2-2
V: TRBV2
D: TRBD2
size: .
DNA: TGTGCCAGCAGTGAAGTGGCGGGGGGGCCCACCGGGGAGCTGTTTTTT
CDR3: CASSEVAGGPTGELFF

J: TRBJ2-6
V: TRBV29-1
D: .
size: .
DNA: TGCAGCGTTGAAGCGGGAGACAGGACTGGGGCCAACGTCCTGACTTTC
CDR3: CSVEAGDRTGANVLTF

J: TRBJ2-2
V: TRBV5-1
D: .
size: few
DNA: TGCGCCAGCAGTCAACCGGGACTTAACACCGGGGAGCTGTTTTTT
CDR3: CASSQPGLNTGELFF

J: TRBJ2-7
V: TRBV7-9
D: TRBD2
size: .
DNA: TGTGCCAGCACACTAGAGGGAGGGAGCTCCTACGAGCAGTACTTC
CDR3: CASTLEGGSSYEQYF

J: TRBJ2-1
V: TRBV7-2
D: TRBD2
size: .
DNA: TGTGCCAGCAGCCAAGCTAGCGGTGTAAACAATGAGCAGTTCTTC
CDR3: CASSQASGVNNEQFF